Shown below are 20 T cell receptor beta chains from a single sample sequenced in a study of blood T cell repertoires in COVID-19. TCRdb keeps only in-frame clones here, not all; method: immunoSEQ multiplex PCR. Of under 95,000 clones in the sample, 79% are singletons; the top ten hold around 27%. Sequencing was done on a sample of peripheral blood. These receptors came from a man in his 60s with active or convalescent COVID-19.

This clone has only one observation. The V call is TRBV10-3, the J call TRBJ2-7; 8 nucleotides line up with TRBD2. Per germline, CDR1 ENHRY and CDR2 SYGVKD. The CDR3 runs 16 residues. V shed 0 bases, J shed 2 bases, and the junction held 6 bases outside the gene matches. The CDR3 DNA is TGTGCCATCAGTGAGTCGAAGCGGGGGACGACCTACGAGCAGTACTTC. Protein: CAISESKRGTTYEQYF.

This clone appeared a few times. The chain is built from TRBV5-1 and TRBJ1-5, with no clear D. CDR1 SGHRS and CDR2 YFSETQ come from the germline V gene. Trimming took 1 base from V and 6 from J, leaving 8 bases between them. The CDR3 runs to 13 residues. For the CDR3, the DNA is TGCGCCAGCAGCTTGAGAGGGCTTCAGCCCCAGCATTTT. It encodes CASSLRGLQPQHF.

The chain uses TRBV7-2 and TRBJ2-5; D is possibly TRBD1 (6 bases). Trimming removed 8 bases from V and 3 bases from J, with 13 bases in between. Germline V gene sequence: CDR1 SGHTA, CDR2 FQGNSA. The length of the CDR3 is 13 residues. The CDR3: CASGVGAEETQYF. In DNA, the CDR3 is TGTGCCAGCGGAGTGGGGGCTGAAGAGACCCAGTACTTC.

The count of this clone is one. The V call is TRBV2, the J call TRBJ2-3; 7 nucleotides match TRBD1. Germline lookup yields CDR1 SNHLY and CDR2 FYNNEI. Trimming removed 6 bases from V and 0 bases from J; junction bases left unmatched: 12. The length of the CDR3 is 17 residues. CDR3 in DNA: TGTGCCAGCAGCCCGTTCACAGGGGCTTTTAGCACAGATACGCAGTATTTT. The encoded protein is CASSPFTGAFSTDTQYF. The variable domain in full, completed from reference TRBV2 and TRBJ2-3, reads EPEVTQTPSHQVTQMGQEVILRCVPISNHLYFYWYRQILGQKVEFLVSFYNNEISEKSEIFDDQFSVERPDGSNFTLKIRSTKLEDSAMYFCASSPFTGAFSTDTQYFGPGTRLTVL.

The chain uses TRBV25-1 and TRBJ2-5; TRBD2 might be the D (6 bases). The CDR3 totals 15 residues. Trimming stripped 4 bases from V and 1 base from J, with 13 bases between. In germline, CDR1 is MGHDK, CDR2 SYGVNS. The CDR3: CASSGLGGAQETQYF. The CDR3 DNA reads as TGTGCCAGCAGTGGGCTTGGCGGGGCCCAAGAGACCCAGTACTTC. Full variable domain (rest looked up from reference TRBV25-1 and TRBJ2-5): EADIYQTPRYLVIGTGKKITLECSQTMGHDKMYWYQQDPGMELHLIHYSYGVNSTEKGDLSSESTVSRIRTEHFPLTLESARPSHTSQYLCASSGLGGAQETQYFGPGTRLLVL.

The chain recombines TRBV5-1 with TRBJ1-2, with 7 nucleotides matching TRBD1. CDR3 length: 14 residues. J was trimmed by 3 bases and V by 4 bases; bases with no gene match: 6. CDR1 is SGHRS, CDR2 YFSETQ, per germline. The DNA for the CDR3 is TGCGCCAGCAGCAAGGGGGCAGACGACTATGGCTACACCTTC. Its translation: CASSKGADDYGYTF.

This chain links TRBV28 with TRBJ1-1, with D uncertain. Germline CDR1 and CDR2: MDHEN and SYDVKM. Trimming cost V 3 bases and J 5 bases, with 13 bases left between them. The CDR3 contains 14 residues. CDR3 sequence (DNA): TGTGCCAGCAGTTTGCCGGATTCGGGGACTGAAGCTTTCTTT. This encodes CASSLPDSGTEAFF.

In this sample, this clone turned up a few times. This chain joins TRBV12-3 or TRBV12-4 and TRBJ2-5; maybe TRBD1 (6 bases). Trimming stripped 5 bases from V and 5 bases from J, with 12 bases between. This CDR3 comprises 13 residues. CDR3 DNA: TGTGCCAGCAGTACAGGGCTTTGGGAGACCCAGTACTTC. Translated, it gives CASSTGLWETQYF.

The chain links TRBV7-8 to TRBJ2-2; the match to TRBD1 covers 10 bases. The CDR3 contains 15 residues. The germline CDR1 and CDR2 sequences are SGHVS and FQNEAQ. Trimming took 6 bases from V and 3 from J; bases not matched to a gene: 4. The DNA for the CDR3 is TGTGCCAGCAGGTCGACAGGGGGCGACACCGGGGAGCTGTTTTTT. Its translation: CASRSTGGDTGELFF.

The chain combines TRBV6-5 with TRBJ2-7, with a weak D call TRBD2 (7 bases). The CDR3 length is 15 residues. CDR1 and CDR2 (germline): MNHEY, SVGAGI. V was pared by 6 bases and J by 6 bases, with 21 bases between. This CDR3 reads CASRLLSGGGLEQYF. CDR3 coding DNA: TGTGCCAGCAGACTTTTATCGGGGGGCGGCCTCGAGCAGTACTTC.

V gene TRBV19 combines with J gene TRBJ1-5, with TRBD1 matching over 7 bases. With V trimmed by 5 bases and J by 7 bases, 5 bases remained unmatched. Germline-derived CDR1 and CDR2 are LNHDA and SQIVND (reference sequence). This CDR3 comprises 13 residues. This CDR3 reads CASSRTGVQPQHF. CDR3 bases: TGTGCCAGTAGTCGGACAGGTGTGCAGCCCCAGCATTTT.

The chain links TRBV2 to TRBJ1-5; 9 bases map to TRBD1. The CDR3 runs 14 residues. V gave up 5 bases and J gave up 7 bases; unmatched junction bases: 6. Per the germline V gene, CDR1 is SNHLY and CDR2 is FYNNEI. The CDR3 spells CASSSNRGLQPQHF. DNA of the CDR3: TGTGCCAGCAGTTCTAACAGGGGGCTCCAGCCCCAGCATTTT. Using reference TRBV2 and TRBJ1-5 for the parts outside the CDR3, the full variable domain is EPEVTQTPSHQVTQMGQEVILRCVPISNHLYFYWYRQILGQKVEFLVSFYNNEISEKSEIFDDQFSVERPDGSNFTLKIRSTKLEDSAMYFCASSSNRGLQPQHFGDGTRLSIL.

V and J are TRBV3-1 (or the pseudogene TRBV3-2) and TRBJ1-3; D is possibly TRBD1 (5 bases). From germline, CDR1 is LGHDT and CDR2 YNNKEL (reference sequence). The CDR3 consists of 14 residues. V was shortened by 3 bases and J by 5 bases, with 11 bases between the two germline ends. The CDR3 region has the DNA TGTGCCAGCAGCCAGATGGCAGGGCGAAACACCATATATTTT. Residues: CASSQMAGRNTIYF.

This chain links TRBV20-1 with TRBJ1-2, with D hard to call. V lost 7 bases to trimming and J lost 6 bases, with 9 bases between them. Per germline, CDR1 DFQATT and CDR2 SNEGSKA (reference sequence). This CDR3 is built from 10 residues. This CDR3 is CSVPIDGYTF. In DNA, the CDR3 is TGCAGTGTCCCGATAGATGGCTACACCTTC.

The chain uses TRBV7-3 and TRBJ2-5, with TRBD2 identical over 10 bases. Per the germline V gene, CDR1 is SGHTA and CDR2 is FQGTGA. Unmatched junction bases numbered 7, after V lost 5 bases and J lost 4 bases. This CDR3 contains 15 residues. The CDR3 DNA is TGTGCCAGCAGCCAAAATCTAGCGGGGGTAGAGACCCAGTACTTC. Amino acids: CASSQNLAGVETQYF.

The chain joins TRBV7-2 to TRBJ2-3; 11 bases map to TRBD2. The junction had 11 bases not matched to a gene; V was cut back by 7 bases and J by 8 bases. CDR1 is SGHTA, CDR2 FQGNSA, per germline. CDR3 size: 15 residues. The CDR3 nucleotides read TGTGCCAGCAACCCTCAGGCTAGCGGGGGGCGTACGCAGTATTTT. It is translated as CASNPQASGGRTQYF.

The chain has TRBV19 and TRBJ1-1; D unresolved. This CDR3 spans 14 amino acids. Trimming took 5 bases from V and 8 from J, leaving 18 bases between them. Looked up from germline, CDR1 is LNHDA and CDR2 is SQIVND (reference sequence). CDR3 sequence (DNA): TGTGCCAGTAGTTTTGCGTCTACCGGTACCGAAGCTTTCTTT. This codes for CASSFASTGTEAFF.

The chain has TRBV6-6 and TRBJ2-1, with D possibly matching TRBD2 (5 bases). There are 11 residues in the CDR3. The V and J ends lost 10 bases and 8 bases respectively, with 12 bases between them. Germline V lookup: CDR1 MNHNY, CDR2 SVGAGI (reference sequence). The CDR3 region is CATSAVHEQFF. CDR3 nucleotides: TGTGCCACCTCAGCGGTACATGAGCAGTTCTTC.

This clone was observed once. The genes are TRBV6-6 and TRBJ2-7; 9 bases are a match to TRBD1. V shed 6 bases, J shed 2 bases, and the junction held 11 bases outside the gene matches. Looked up from germline, CDR1 is MNHNY and CDR2 is SVGAGI (reference sequence). CDR3 length: 16 residues. The CDR3 loop reads CASRGTGGAPPYEQYF. The CDR3 region has the DNA TGTGCCAGCAGAGGCACAGGGGGCGCTCCCCCCTACGAGCAGTACTTC.

The J gene is TRBJ1-1, the V gene TRBV9, with 7 bases lining up with TRBD1. The CDR3 is 18 amino acids. The ends lost 1 base at V and 2 bases at J; junction bases unmatched: 14. CDR1 is SGDLS and CDR2 is YYNGEE in the germline V gene. The CDR3 reads CASSVSIKRGGPNTEAFF. CDR3 sequence (DNA): TGTGCCAGCAGCGTATCAATCAAGAGAGGGGGCCCAAACACTGAAGCTTTCTTT.